This section outlines one T cell receptor (beta chain) sequence together with its context. Its antigen remains unidentified. CDR1 is SEHNR and CDR2 is FQNEAQ in the germline V gene (reference sequence). V shed 3 bases and J 3 bases; nucleotides not matched to a gene: 8. The CDR3 runs to 15 residues. This sample was included in a study of chemoradiotherapy in HPV16-positive cancers. Study as a whole: Functional T-cell assays on a couple of HPV16-positive patients' cells defined candidate HPV-specific clones and common TCR motifs. The study's findings and limits: For HPV16-positive patients, expanding HPV-responsive T cells associated with longer recurrence-free survival. Candidate HPV-specific clones and E7-related TCR motifs grew in tumor during treatment.

Over chemoradiotherapy, repertoires were sampled more than once. The data were produced by immunoSEQ multiplex PCR, yet TCRdb's version contains in-frame clones alone and is incomplete. The data show about 35,000 clones, 92% seen once. The sample here was blood, taken from a patient who underwent chemoradiotherapy. The chain uses TRBV7-9 and TRBJ2-7, with 7 bases matching TRBD1. The clonotype comes from a human donor with HPV-associated anogenital cancer. The CDR3 here is CASSFPGTAVYEQYF. For the CDR3, the DNA is TGTGCCAGCAGCTTCCCCGGGACAGCGGTCTACGAGCAGTACTTC.